Presented here are 19 T cell receptor beta chains from one specimen sequenced in a study of T cell repertoires in cytomegalovirus infection. TCRdb processed the reads anew with MiXCR; each CDR3 protein has one entry. The table has fewer than 1,000,000 distinct CDR3 sequences, roughly 31% seen once. These receptors have no identified antigens. The sequencing used cultured CD8+ T cells from PBMCs, collected from culture after CMV antigen stimulation. The origin of the receptors is a human donor in good health (CMV status not recorded). Some clones in this sample may be carry-over from other donors' samples.

In this sample, this clonotype turned up a few times. The J gene is TRBJ2-1, the V gene TRBV7-9; TRBD2 agrees at 9 bases. J lost 2 bases, V lost 5 bases, and 10 bases had no gene match. The CDR3 sequence is 17 residues long. Germline V gives CDR1 SEHNR, CDR2 FQNEAQ (reference sequence). The CDR3 DNA is TGTGCCAGCAGCCCCCGAGAGGCGGGGGGGCCCTACAATGAGCAGTTCTTC. Its protein is CASSPREAGGPYNEQFF.

The rearrangement uses TRBV11-2 and TRBJ2-2, with D possibly matching TRBD2 (5 bases). This CDR3 region has 15 residues. Looked up from germline, CDR1 is SGHAT and CDR2 is FQNNGV. The V and J ends lost 5 bases and 2 bases respectively, with 12 bases between them. CDR3 DNA sequence: TGTGCCAGCAGCGCAGAACGGGGAAACACCGGGGAGCTGTTTTTT. This codes for CASSAERGNTGELFF.

V usage is TRBV10-3 and J usage is TRBJ2-1; TRBD1 aligns across 7 bases. The CDR3 totals 15 residues. Germline CDR1 and CDR2: ENHRY and SYGVKD. J gave up 6 bases and V 5 bases, and 10 bases lay outside the gene matches. CDR3 protein: CAISPPGTASNEQFF. The CDR3 region has the DNA TGTGCCATCAGTCCTCCCGGGACAGCTTCCAATGAGCAGTTCTTC.

This clonotype was observed a handful of times. DNA of the CDR3: TGTGCCGGAGCGGGTGAGGCGGACCAAGAGACCCAGTACTTC. Protein: CAGAGEADQETQYF. This chain links TRBV10-3 with TRBJ2-5, with TRBD2 as a possible D gene (6 bases). In germline, CDR1 is ENHRY, CDR2 SYGVKD. Trimming stripped 11 bases from V and 0 bases from J, with 16 bases between. This CDR3 region has 14 residues.

This clonotype was observed a few times. The chain combines TRBV10-3 with TRBJ1-1; 9 nucleotides match TRBD1. The CDR3 consists of 13 residues. The J segment lost 10 bases and the V segment lost 5 bases, leaving 8 bases of the junction unmatched. Germline assignment: CDR1 ENHRY and CDR2 SYGVKD. CDR3 sequence: CAISTGTGYGAFF. The CDR3 DNA reads as TGTGCCATCAGTACCGGGACAGGGTATGGAGCTTTCTTT.

V usage is TRBV5-6 and J usage is TRBJ2-2; D might be TRBD2 (6 bases). Germline CDR1 and CDR2: SGHDT and YYEEEE. This CDR3 region has 17 residues. Trimming shortened V by 4 bases and J by 2 bases, and 18 bases separated the two germline ends. The CDR3 here is CASSPRWGDINTGELFF. CDR3 nucleotide sequence: TGTGCCAGCAGCCCAAGGTGGGGGGATATTAACACCGGGGAGCTGTTTTTT.

As to this clonotype: One junction end disagrees with the germline gene, perhaps due to a read error. The V and J genes are TRBV19 and TRBJ1-3; D gene uncertain. This CDR3 comprises 15 residues. CDR1 and CDR2 from the germline V gene are LNHDA and SQIVND (reference sequence). The CDR3 loop reads CASSTSAGSGNTVYF. The CDR3 DNA reads TGTGCCAGTAGTACCTCGGCGGGGTCTGGAAACACCGTATATTTT.

The DNA for the CDR3 is TGCGCCAGCAGCCACCAAGGGATTCACTATGGCTACACCTTC. This translates into CASSHQGIHYGYTF. The chain joins TRBV4-3 to TRBJ1-2, with D unclear. V lost 3 bases to trimming and J lost 3 bases, with 11 bases between them. CDR3 length: 14 amino acids. Germline V gene data show CDR1 as LGHNA and CDR2 as YSLEER.

This chain joins TRBV27 and TRBJ1-1; D ambiguous. Per germline, CDR1 MNHEY and CDR2 SMNVEV (reference sequence). V gave up 6 bases and J gave up 0 bases, with 11 bases separating them. There are 14 residues in the CDR3. This CDR3 reads CASRDLTLNTEAFF. DNA for the CDR3: TGTGCCAGCAGGGACCTCACCCTGAACACTGAAGCTTTCTTT.

V usage is TRBV6-1 and J usage is TRBJ2-7; D remains ambiguous. Germline CDR1 MNHNS, CDR2 SASEGT. V dropped 5 bases and J dropped 0 bases, with 11 bases sitting between them. The CDR3 is 14 amino acids. The chain's CDR3 is CASSLWGLSYEQYF. For the CDR3, the DNA is TGTGCCAGCAGTCTCTGGGGTCTCTCCTACGAGCAGTACTTC.

This clonotype was detected many times. The chain links TRBV10-3 to TRBJ1-2; D is unclear. V was clipped by 6 bases and J by 2 bases, with 4 bases between them. Germline lookup yields CDR1 ENHRY and CDR2 SYGVKD. The length of the CDR3 is 11 residues. The CDR3 is CAIRVNYGYTF. CDR3 in DNA: TGTGCCATCAGGGTCAACTATGGCTACACCTTC.

For the CDR3, the DNA is TGTGCCAGCAGTTCGGGGGGGGCGCGGGGCTACACCTTC. Translation: CASSSGGARGYTF. This rearrangement joins TRBV27 to TRBJ1-2, with a tentative D call TRBD1 (6 bases). V was clipped by 4 bases and J by 8 bases, with 14 bases between them. The CDR3 loop spans 13 amino acids. Germline CDR1 is MNHEY and CDR2 is SMNVEV (reference sequence).

The CDR3 DNA reads TGTGCCATCAGTGAAGCGGGGGGGCCAACAGATACGCAGTATTTT. Amino acid sequence: CAISEAGGPTDTQYF. The chain couples TRBV10-3 to TRBJ2-3; 10 bases match TRBD2. The CDR3 length is 15 residues. Germline CDR1 is ENHRY and CDR2 is SYGVKD. Losses at the gene ends were 3 bases for V and 3 bases for J; bases not matched to a gene: 3.

This clonotype was detected a few times. The CDR3 bases are TGTGCCAGCAGCCAACCTATCCAACTAGCGGGGGGTCTAGCGAACACCGGGGAGCTGTTTTTT. This translates into CASSQPIQLAGGLANTGELFF. The rearrangement uses TRBV4-2 and TRBJ2-2; 12 bases align to TRBD2. V lost 2 bases to trimming and J lost 0 bases; unmatched junction nucleotides: 13. The length of the CDR3 is 21 residues. Per the germline V gene, CDR1 is LGHNA and CDR2 is YNFKEQ.

The sample holds a few counts of this clonotype. This chain uses TRBV7-6 with TRBJ2-5; no clear D. This CDR3 region has 17 residues. The V and J ends lost 8 bases and 0 bases respectively, with 22 bases between them. The germline CDR1 and CDR2 sequences are SGHVS and FNYEAQ. As DNA, the CDR3 is TGTGCCAGCCTTAGTGGCGGTAACACACCGTACCAAGAGACCCAGTACTTC. This sequence encodes CASLSGGNTPYQETQYF.

The V gene is TRBV27, the J gene TRBJ1-6, with no clear D. The V end lost 3 bases, the J end lost 6 bases, and 6 bases lay between the germline ends. From germline, CDR1 is MNHEY and CDR2 SMNVEV (reference sequence). The CDR3 sequence is 13 residues long. This CDR3 is CASSFGANSPLHF. CDR3 in DNA: TGTGCCAGCAGTTTCGGCGCTAATTCACCCCTCCACTTT.

A few counts support this clonotype. This chain uses TRBV2 with TRBJ2-5, with no clear D. CDR1 is SNHLY, CDR2 FYNNEI, per germline. Between the trimmed V and J ends, which lost 2 bases and 2 bases, there was a span of 12 bases. This CDR3 has 15 amino acids. As DNA, the CDR3 is TGTGCCAGCAGTGAAAGTGGTGGGCGGCAAGAGACCCAGTACTTC. Encoded protein: CASSESGGRQETQYF.

This clonotype was seen a handful of times. V and J are TRBV3-1 and TRBJ2-7; a possible D gene is TRBD1 (6 bases). Germline CDR1 reads LGHDT; CDR2 reads YNNKEL (reference sequence). V lost 6 bases to trimming and J lost 7 bases, with 16 bases between them. This CDR3 spans 13 amino acids. The CDR3 DNA is TGTGCCAGCAGTCGTGACAGGCGAGAGGAGCAGTACGTC. Translating gives CASSRDRREEQYV.

The genes are TRBV6-1 and TRBJ2-7; D is possibly TRBD1 (6 bases). The CDR3 has 16 amino acids. V lost 6 bases and J lost 0, with 18 bases in between. The V gene's germline CDR1 is MNHNS and CDR2 SASEGT. Written as DNA, the CDR3 is TGTGCCAGCAGGGGGGCCTTAAACGGGATCTCCTACGAGCAGTACGTC. Protein: CASRGALNGISYEQYV.